This T cell receptor (beta chain) was obtained from a study of blood T cells in healthy people across ages. CDR1 and CDR2 from the germline V gene are SGHTA and FQGTGA. Trimming pared 4 bases from V and 0 bases from J, leaving 14 bases between. CDR3 size: 16 residues. Findings and limits, study-wide: Using unsorted PBMCs precluded a conclusive naive versus antigen-experienced comparison. Underestimates were what the diversity estimates from one million T cells were considered to be.

The use of a sample-barcoded 5' primer and a J-beta primer mix characterized a second PCR of roughly 6 to 11 cycles. There were at least 2.5 million CDR3-containing paired-end reads obtained from each sample. MiXCR was run by TCRdb on the 5' RACE reads, yielding one entry per CDR3 protein. The table has 1 million or so distinct CDR3 sequences, more than 40% seen once. On this clonotype: Its antigen is undetermined.

This sequence was found in a woman between 55 and 75 years old in good health. The material sequenced was blood. The rearrangement links TRBV7-3 to TRBJ2-3, with D possibly matching TRBD2 (6 bases). The CDR3 DNA reads as TGTGCCAGCAGCTCCAACCCGGGAGCCAGCACAGATACGCAGTATTTT. It codes for CASSSNPGASTDTQYF.